Sequencing of this T cell receptor (beta chain) was carried out in a study of response to subunit inactivated influenza vaccine (dated by TCRdb to 2016 to 2019). At the level of the whole study: Deep quantitative profiling of the T cell receptor repertoire was used in the study to follow responses to a trivalent subunit inactivated influenza vaccine.

This clonotype was seen a handful of times. The specificity of this receptor is unknown. The input lacks base qualities; no much larger clone sits a single base away. To prepare the library, RT-PCR was applied. Data came from an Illumina HiSeq 2500. TCRdb reworked the public reads: Q25 trimming with fastp, MiXCR clone assembly, productive beta chains retained. Rows with one shared CDR3 protein collapse into an entry with the most common genes and DNA. This sample holds some 640,000 distinct CDR3 sequences; roughly 13% were observed only once. The ten biggest clones cover 6% to 8% of the sample. Overall study outcomes, separate from this receptor: It was suggested by the authors that each seasonal influenza vaccination may recruit only a limited number of new T cells.

CDR1 DFQATT and CDR2 SNEGSKA are derived from the germline V gene (reference sequence). V is cut by 5 bases and J by 10 bases, and the space between the germline ends is 15 bases. Spanning cysteine to phenylalanine, the CDR3 consists of 12 amino acids. The DNA shown is the 36-base CDR3, in frame from base 1. The receptor chain draws on TRBV20-1 and TRBJ2-1; the D gene is unclear. This specimen consisted of PBMCs from blood, obtained 14 days before vaccination. The TCR comes from a man between 50 and 59 years old who received an inactivated influenza vaccine. Donor details come from another sample of the same person, matched by shared clones. The CDR3 reads CSALEGQKEQFF. The DNA sequence is TGCAGTGCTCTCGAAGGGCAGAAGGAGCAGTTCTTC.